Listed here is a single TCR beta chain. The clone's antigen remains unknown. The record has no base qualities; no much larger clone is one base away. Trimming removed 3 bases from V and 4 bases from J; the gene matches leave 5 bases unexplained. The germline V gene yields SGDLS for CDR1 and YYNGEE for CDR2. Its CDR3 holds 14 amino acids, cysteine through phenylalanine. Kept here is only the CDR3 DNA, which spans 42 bases and is read in frame from base 1. This sample was included in a study of cytomegalovirus exposure and HLA in healthy donors (dated by TCRdb to 2017 to 2019). In terms of the full investigation: According to a later analysis, the roughly 130 validation repertoires were produced on the same platform as the approximately 610 repertoires of the first cohort. The study aimed to test whether signatures of past pathogen exposure could be identified by cataloging public T cell receptors. Along with the approximately 600-subject first cohort, a separate validation cohort of over a hundred different subjects was used. High-throughput TCR immunosequencing, statistical association of individual TCRs with disease status, and machine learning were combined to predict cytomegalovirus infection status. What the study reported, not specific to this receptor: The study listed 150 to 200 TCR beta chains as associated with cytomegalovirus. A later analysis lacked HLA typing for the validation cohort, so it scored co-occurrence in that cohort across all 120 or so repertoires. Most TCR sequences were observed very rarely across donors, whereas some public TCRs were present in many individuals. It was suggested by the authors that the approach could potentially be generalized to other disease states and immunological phenotypes. In vitro tests confirmed that a few of the cytomegalovirus-associated TCR beta chains recognize cytomegalovirus antigens. The classifier was reported to diagnose cytomegalovirus status with high specificity and sensitivity in both the original cohort and the validation cohort. Of the cluster scores, roughly 95% were above 0 in a later analysis, which found that TCRs clustered in the first cohort also tended to co-occur in the 120 validation repertoires.

The donors belonged to the validation cohort of around 120 subjects, which was separate from the approximately 700-subject first cohort. The library was made by the immunoSEQ multiplex PCR assay. Turning to the authors' computational methods: A statistical classification framework was built for diagnosing cytomegalovirus status from the catalog of TCR beta chain sequences. The source is immuneACCESS, and TCRdb retained only in-frame sequences with V and J called. Part of the clones is not carried over; for the studies checked, unresolved V genes explain less than half of this, and the remainder is unexplained. That table gives V, J and clone size, and the DNA gave D and trimming. For this sample the table gives about 280,000 clones, of which over 75% were detected only once. The ten top clones hold about 0.9% of the sample.

The source of this sequence is a young woman in good health and CMV-seronegative. The chain was built from TRBV9 and TRBJ1-2; TRBD1 lines up with 8 middle nucleotides. Material for sequencing was PBMCs. In nucleotides, the sequence is TGTGCCAGCAGCGACCGGGACAGGAGCTATGGCTACACCTTC. It translates as CASSDRDRSYGYTF.